The present TCR beta chain was sequenced within a study of cytomegalovirus exposure and HLA in healthy donors. Findings and caveats of the study: Altogether, 150 or so TCR beta chains were recorded as cytomegalovirus-associated. What TCR beta sequences reportedly achieved was accurate prediction of HLA-A and HLA-B alleles in most subjects.

A note on this clone: The antigen remains undetermined.

Trimming cost V 11 bases and J 5 bases, with 12 bases left between them. CDR1 is MDHEN, CDR2 SYDVKM, per germline. The CDR3 totals 11 residues. Amplification used 60 Vbeta primers and 13 Jbeta primers. Method: immunoSEQ multiplex PCR; TCRdb's copy keeps in-frame clones and lacks some. The data show roughly 150,000 clones, with approximately 80% seen just once and approximately 14% held by the top ten. V usage is TRBV28 and J usage is TRBJ1-1; D is unclear. The sequence derives from a woman aged 35 to 49 in good health and CMV-seronegative. Specimen: PBMCs. The CDR3 is CASQTGTEAFF. The DNA of the CDR3 is TGTGCCTCCCAGACGGGAACTGAAGCTTTCTTT.